The sample holds a few counts of the clone carrying this TCR beta chain. Its cognate antigen is unknown. Clones were sequenced by immunoSEQ multiplex PCR, and TCRdb holds only the in-frame ones, with some missing. The sample has about 150,000 clones, approximately 90% seen once. The data were taken from a study of T cell responses to AZD1222 COVID-19 vaccine. Study at large: Second doses at about 4 or about 12 weeks were pooled. Study results and limitations: The donors showed a predominance of white British ancestry and of females, with possible underestimation of clonal diversity. The reported proportion of spike-specific TCRs targeting unmutated variant regions was nearly half. Baseline seropositivity characterized only six AZD1222 recipients.

Germline CDR1 is MNHNS and CDR2 is SASEGT. The CDR3 is 15 residues long. V was clipped by 3 bases and J by 0 bases, with 12 bases between them. The sample in question was peripheral blood, obtained on day 0 of AZD1222 vaccination. The receptor comes from an adult in good health. The rearrangement uses TRBV6-1 and TRBJ2-7; D gene ambiguous. The CDR3 protein is CASSEGVAGSYEQYF. In nucleotides, the CDR3 is TGTGCCAGCAGTGAGGGTGTGGCCGGCTCCTACGAGCAGTACTTC.